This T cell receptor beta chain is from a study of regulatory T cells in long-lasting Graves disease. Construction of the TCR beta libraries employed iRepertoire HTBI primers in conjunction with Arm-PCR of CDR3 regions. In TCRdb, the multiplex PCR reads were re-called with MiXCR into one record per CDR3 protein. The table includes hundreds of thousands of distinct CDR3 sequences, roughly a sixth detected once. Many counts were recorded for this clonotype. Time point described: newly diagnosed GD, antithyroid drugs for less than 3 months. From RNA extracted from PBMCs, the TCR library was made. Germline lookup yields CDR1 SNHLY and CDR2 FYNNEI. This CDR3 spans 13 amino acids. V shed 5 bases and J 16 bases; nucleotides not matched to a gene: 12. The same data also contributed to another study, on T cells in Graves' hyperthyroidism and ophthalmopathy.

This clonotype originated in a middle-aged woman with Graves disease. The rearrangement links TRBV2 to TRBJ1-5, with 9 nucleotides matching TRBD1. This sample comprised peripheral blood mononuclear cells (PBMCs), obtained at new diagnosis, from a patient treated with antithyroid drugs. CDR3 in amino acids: CASSPRMGTGSHF. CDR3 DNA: TGTGCCAGCAGTCCCCGGATGGGGACAGGGAGTCATTTT.